The 7 T cell receptor beta chains listed next were all sequenced from one sample in a study of T cell responses to AZD1222 COVID-19 vaccine. Libraries were prepared by immunoSEQ multiplex PCR; TCRdb keeps only in-frame clonotypes and omits some of them. The profile shows over 150,000 clones, 80% to 95% of them singletons. The specimen comprised peripheral blood, sampled 28 days after the second dose of the MenACWY control vaccine. These receptors were taken from an adult who received the MenACWY meningococcal vaccine as a control.

The rearrangement uses TRBV6-2 or TRBV6-3 and TRBJ2-3; possibly TRBD1 for D (6 bases). CDR1 and CDR2 from the germline V gene are MNHEY and SVGEGT. This CDR3 is 15 amino acids long. V was clipped by 4 bases and J by 0 bases, with 11 bases between them. The CDR3 coding sequence is TGTGCCAGCAGTTCCGGGACAACTAGCACAGATACGCAGTATTTT. It translates to CASSSGTTSTDTQYF.

This chain joins TRBV3-1 (or the pseudogene TRBV3-2) and TRBJ1-6, with D tentatively TRBD1 (5 bases). Trimming cost V 1 base and J 7 bases, with 14 bases left between them. The CDR3 is made up of 16 amino acids. Looked up from germline, CDR1 is LGHDT and CDR2 is YNNKEL (reference sequence). CDR3 sequence: CASSQGTPGRNSPLHF. CDR3 nucleotide sequence: TGTGCCAGCAGCCAAGGGACTCCGGGACGAAATTCACCCCTCCACTTT.

This rearrangement joins TRBV19 to TRBJ1-5; the D is unclear. Germline V gene lookup returns CDR1 LNHDA and CDR2 SQIVND (reference sequence). The CDR3 has 13 residues. The V gene lost 7 bases and the J gene lost 7 bases, with 14 bases spanning the gap. The CDR3 region has the DNA TGTGCCAGTACCTCAGATCCCAGGCAGCCCCAGCATTTT. Translation gives CASTSDPRQPQHF.

The chain uses TRBV7-2 and TRBJ2-3; 14 bases agree with TRBD2. J gave up 4 bases and V 6 bases, and 6 bases lay outside the gene matches. The germline V gene has CDR1 SGHTA and CDR2 FQGNSA. The CDR3 spans 16 residues. The CDR3, as DNA: TGTGCCAGCAGTCGGACTAGCGGGGGGTATGCAGATACGCAGTATTTT. Amino acids: CASSRTSGGYADTQYF.

CDR3 in amino acids: CASSQEHGTGETQYF. DNA of the CDR3: TGCGCCAGCAGCCAAGAGCACGGTACGGGGGAGACCCAGTACTTC. The rearrangement joins TRBV4-3 to TRBJ2-5; maybe TRBD2 (5 bases). V shed 0 bases and J shed 5 bases, with 13 bases lying between them. Germline lookup yields CDR1 LGHNA and CDR2 YSLEER. This CDR3 is built from 15 residues.

Only a few counts were recorded for this clone. The rearrangement uses TRBV7-8 and TRBJ1-6; 10 bases match TRBD1. This CDR3 comprises 15 residues. Trimming cost V 5 bases and J 7 bases; bases outside gene matches: 5. Germline V lookup: CDR1 SGHVS, CDR2 FQNEAQ. The CDR3, as DNA: TGTGCCAGCAGCCCTGACAGGGGGCTGAATTCACCCCTCCACTTT. This encodes CASSPDRGLNSPLHF.

The CDR3 reads CSASAGPEDTQYF. The CDR3 region has the DNA TGCAGTGCTAGTGCTGGTCCGGAAGATACGCAGTATTTT. J is TRBJ2-3 and V is TRBV20-1; unclear D gene. Trimming took off 3 bases at V and 5 bases at J, with 12 bases between the two ends. This CDR3 contains 13 residues. Germline CDR1 reads DFQATT; CDR2 reads SNEGSKA (reference sequence).